These 19 T cell receptor beta chains originate from one sample sequenced in a study of PD-1 blockade in mismatch repair-deficient tumors (dated by TCRdb to 2017 to 2019). Library generation was performed with the immunoSEQ multiplex PCR assay. TCRdb limited this immuneACCESS table to in-frame rearrangements with V and J called. A share of clones is missing; checked studies link under half to unresolved V genes, and the rest is unexplained. For this sample there are approximately 40,000 clones; roughly 80% appear just once. About 23% of the sample lies in the top ten. Sequenced here: peripheral blood, sampled 4 weeks after starting pembrolizumab. These receptors were taken from an adult with mismatch repair-deficient cancer.

This chain links TRBV6-1 with TRBJ2-3; 10 positions match TRBD2. Per the germline V gene, CDR1 is MNHNS and CDR2 is SASEGT. The V and J ends lost 3 bases and 5 bases, in that order; junction bases with no gene match: 5. This CDR3 contains 15 residues. The DNA for the CDR3 is TGTGCCAGCAGTGATCAAGCGGGAGGGGTAGATACGCAGTATTTT. This translates into CASSDQAGGVDTQYF.

The chain carries TRBV7-6 and TRBJ1-2; D is uncertain. CDR3 length equals 16 residues. V lost 4 bases to trimming and J lost 5 bases, with 20 bases between them. Germline V gene lookup returns CDR1 SGHVS and CDR2 FNYEAQ. This chain's CDR3 is CASSYRRDGRVYGYTF. The CDR3 DNA follows: TGTGCCAGCAGCTACCGCCGCGACGGTCGCGTTTATGGCTACACCTTC.

J is TRBJ2-7 and V is TRBV20-1; D gene unclear. CDR3 length: 11 amino acids. Germline CDR1 reads DFQATT; CDR2 reads SNEGSKA (reference sequence). The V and J ends lost 4 bases and 2 bases respectively, with 6 bases between them. The CDR3 region is CSATNAYEQYF. The DNA of the CDR3 is TGCAGTGCTACTAACGCCTACGAGCAGTACTTC.

The chain couples TRBV6-5 to TRBJ2-7, with 11 bases that match TRBD2. Germline CDR1 is MNHEY and CDR2 is SVGAGI. J lost 7 bases, V lost 4 bases, and 12 bases had no gene match. The length of the CDR3 is 16 residues. DNA of the CDR3: TGTGCCAGCAGTTTAGGGCGTACTAGCGGGAGAGGTGAGCAGTACTTC. The encoded protein is CASSLGRTSGRGEQYF.

This clone was counted only a few times. The J gene is TRBJ1-4, the V gene TRBV19; TRBD1 matches at 7 bases. The germline V gene has CDR1 LNHDA and CDR2 SQIVND (reference sequence). Losses at the gene ends were 6 bases for V and 6 bases for J; bases not matched to a gene: 10. The CDR3 totals 15 residues. The CDR3 nucleotides read TGTGCCAGTAGCCTTCGACAGGGCCGGGATGAAAAACTGTTTTTT. It is translated as CASSLRQGRDEKLFF.

The chain combines TRBV4-1 with TRBJ2-7; 12 bases agree with TRBD2. Germline CDR1 reads MGHRA; CDR2 reads YSYEKL. Germline trimming cut 2 bases from V and 5 bases from J; bases unmatched to any gene: 7. This CDR3 contains 16 residues. The CDR3 is CASSQHRLAGVDEQYF. The CDR3, as DNA: TGCGCCAGCAGCCAACACCGACTAGCGGGAGTAGACGAGCAGTACTTC.

This chain links TRBV6-1 with TRBJ1-6; D is uncertain. Looked up from germline, CDR1 is MNHNS and CDR2 is SASEGT. This CDR3 has 13 amino acids. The germline V and J ends were trimmed by 2 bases and 9 bases, with 8 bases remaining between them. The CDR3 sequence: CASSEQEVSPLHF. In nucleotides, the CDR3 is TGTGCCAGCAGTGAACAAGAAGTTTCACCCCTCCACTTT.

This clone was seen a handful of times. The chain combines TRBV6-4 with TRBJ2-3; 8 bases map to TRBD2. Unmatched junction bases numbered 3, after V lost 0 bases and J lost 4 bases. The germline CDR1 and CDR2 sequences are MRHNA and SNTAGT. The CDR3 runs 15 residues. The CDR3 here is CASSDSTGGPDTQYF. In nucleotides, the CDR3 is TGTGCCAGCAGTGACTCGACGGGAGGGCCAGATACGCAGTATTTT.

The rearrangement links TRBV29-1 to TRBJ2-3; no clear D gene. The CDR3 contains 14 residues. Germline CDR1 is SQVTM and CDR2 is ANQGSEA. V was trimmed by 6 bases and J by 1 base, leaving 14 bases between them. The CDR3 DNA reads as TGCAGCGTGAAGGGTGGTTGGGGCACAGATACGCAGTATTTT. Translation gives CSVKGGWGTDTQYF.

This clone appeared once. This chain connects TRBV30 to TRBJ2-7; D is possibly TRBD1 (6 bases). The CDR3 consists of 13 residues. V was pared by 4 bases and J by 0 bases, with 10 bases between. Germline assignment: CDR1 GTSNPN and CDR2 SVGIG (reference sequence). As DNA, the CDR3 is TGTGCCTGGAACAGGGTTTTCTCCTACGAGCAGTACTTC. Protein sequence: CAWNRVFSYEQYF.

In this sample, this clone turned up a few times. The CDR3: CAWTRANTEAFF. The CDR3 nucleotides read TGTGCCTGGACCAGGGCGAACACTGAAGCTTTCTTT. The rearrangement joins TRBV30 to TRBJ1-1, with D possibly TRBD1 on 5 matching bases. This CDR3 spans 12 amino acids. Trimming removed 4 bases at V and 1 base at J, with 7 bases between. Germline V lookup: CDR1 GTSNPN, CDR2 SVGIG (reference sequence).

This clone was counted only a few times. The chain has TRBV2 and TRBJ2-7; D remains ambiguous. V lost 7 bases and J lost 4, with 11 bases in between. This CDR3 comprises 12 residues. Germline V gene data show CDR1 as SNHLY and CDR2 as FYNNEI. CDR3 nucleotides: TGTGCCAGCACCCCCCAGTCGTACGAGCAGTACTTC. It codes for CASTPQSYEQYF.

In DNA, the CDR3 is TGTGCCTGGAACCGGGACAGGGAGAACACTGAAGCTTTCTTT. Translating gives CAWNRDRENTEAFF. The rearrangement joins TRBV30 to TRBJ1-1; 9 bases are a match to TRBD1. The CDR3 is made up of 14 amino acids. From germline, CDR1 is GTSNPN and CDR2 SVGIG (reference sequence). Unmatched junction bases numbered 4, after V lost 4 bases and J lost 1 base.

J is TRBJ1-4 and V is TRBV13, with 8 bases fitting TRBD1. This CDR3 has 14 residues. Trimming cost V 4 bases and J 5 bases; bases outside gene matches: 3. Per germline, CDR1 PRHDT and CDR2 FYEKMQ (reference sequence). In DNA, the CDR3 is TGTGCCAGCAGCTCACGGACAGGGAATGAAAAACTGTTTTTT. The encoded protein is CASSSRTGNEKLFF.

The chain combines TRBV27 with TRBJ2-7; 8 bases align to TRBD2. CDR3 length: 17 amino acids. Unmatched junction bases numbered 15, after V lost 5 bases and J lost 3 bases. CDR1 and CDR2 from the germline V gene are MNHEY and SMNVEV (reference sequence). Here the CDR3 reads CASSIRTSSDNLYEQYF. CDR3 bases: TGTGCCAGCAGTATACGGACTAGCAGCGATAATCTCTACGAGCAGTACTTC.

CDR3 sequence: CASSIGTGARNTIYF. DNA of the CDR3: TGTGCCAGCAGCATCGGGACAGGGGCAAGAAACACCATATATTTT. This chain connects TRBV7-6 to TRBJ1-3; 10 nucleotides match TRBD1. J was trimmed by 5 bases and V by 5 bases; bases with no gene match: 6. Germline CDR1 is SGHVS and CDR2 is FNYEAQ. The CDR3 is made up of 15 amino acids. Full variable domain (outside the CDR3, taken from reference TRBV7-6 and TRBJ1-3): GAGVSQSPRYKVTKRGQDVALRCDPISGHVSLYWYRQALGQGPEFLTYFNYEAQQDKSGLPNDRFSAERPEGSISTLTIQRTEQRDSAMYRCASSIGTGARNTIYFGEGSWLTVV.

The chain has TRBV7-9 and TRBJ1-2; D possibly corresponds to TRBD1 (6 bases). V lost 5 bases to trimming and J lost 4 bases, with 23 bases between them. The CDR3 length is 17 residues. CDR1 SEHNR and CDR2 FQNEAQ come from the germline V gene (reference sequence). The CDR3 bases are TGTGCCAGCAGCCCTAGAGGGGCAGGGGCGACGGTCTATGGCTACACCTTC. Amino acids: CASSPRGAGATVYGYTF.

The V and J genes are TRBV6-1 and TRBJ2-2, with 10 bases that match TRBD2. CDR1 MNHNS and CDR2 SASEGT come from the germline V gene. After removal of 5 bases from V and 4 bases from J, the junction contained 4 bases not matched to a gene. CDR3 length equals 15 residues. CDR3 sequence reads: CASSLAGGGTGELFF. The CDR3 coding sequence is TGTGCCAGCAGTTTAGCGGGAGGAGGCACCGGGGAGCTGTTTTTT.

By its share, this clone is medium-sized. The CDR3 coding sequence is TGTGCCAGCTCACGGACATTCTACGAGCAGTACTTC. Encoded protein: CASSRTFYEQYF. This chain links TRBV18 with TRBJ2-7, with a tentative D call TRBD1 (5 bases). In germline, CDR1 is KGHSH, CDR2 LQKENI. The germline V and J ends were trimmed by 4 bases and 3 bases, with 7 bases remaining between them. The CDR3 has 12 residues.